This TCR beta chain is from a study of T-cell reconstitution after alpha-beta-depleted transplantation in children. General study findings and limits: A year post-transplant, T-cell counts and diversity derived mostly from newly produced T cells. For some patients, TCRbeta diversity was high at day 60 because of recipient T cells and thymic progenitors that survived. Several hundred expanded graft clones reportedly were the source of alpha-beta T cells about two months after transplant.

For TCRbeta, the library was prepared with unique molecular identifiers. One entry per CDR3 protein results from TCRdb running MiXCR on the PCR reads. The sample records around 670,000 distinct CDR3 sequences, around 13% being singletons. This clonotype was detected ten times or more. Its specificity is unknown. The V gene end was trimmed by 6 bases and the J gene end by 1 base; junction bases not matched to a gene: 8. CDR1 is DFQATT and CDR2 is SNEGSKA in the germline V gene (reference sequence). There are 15 residues in the CDR3. The receptor was isolated from a girl under 10 years old with congenital amegakaryocytic thrombocytopenia, due to receive a stem cell transplant. The sample here was PBMCs, taken before TCRalphabeta/CD19-depleted stem cell transplant. The V and J genes are TRBV20-1 and TRBJ2-3; 9 bases match TRBD2. The CDR3 is CSAASGEDGTDTQYF. The CDR3 DNA is TGCAGTGCCGCTAGCGGGGAGGACGGCACAGATACGCAGTATTTT.